These 17 T cell receptor beta chains were all obtained from the same sample, sequenced in a study of blood T cells in healthy people across ages (dated by TCRdb to 2013 to 2016). Library preparation employed 5' RACE. TCRdb shows the sequencer as Illumina HiSeq 2500. A second PCR of roughly 6 to 12 cycles was performed with a sample-barcoded 5' primer and a J-beta primer mix. TCRdb reprocessing: public reads trimmed at Q25 with fastp, clones called with MiXCR, in-frame beta chains kept. Here each entry gathers all rows of one CDR3 protein and keeps the most common genes and DNA. This sample gives more than 700,000 distinct CDR3 sequences in total; roughly 46% of them show up just once. Clones ranked in the top ten supply roughly 20% of the sample. Sequenced: blood. These receptors all come from a man older than 75 in good health.

In its sample, this clonotype was seen a few times. The J gene is TRBJ2-1, the V gene TRBV6-2 or TRBV6-3; D unresolved. From germline, CDR1 is MNHEY and CDR2 SVGEGT. Deletions cut 6 bases from V and 6 bases from J, with 9 bases between. The CDR3 contains 12 residues. Here the CDR3 reads CASSGTGNEQFF. DNA of the CDR3: TGTGCCAGCAGCGGTACGGGCAATGAGCAGTTCTTC.

The chain couples TRBV10-3 to TRBJ1-1, with 7 bases fitting TRBD1. This CDR3 spans 13 amino acids. Germline values: CDR1 ENHRY, CDR2 SYGVKD. V shed 9 bases and J 3 bases; nucleotides not matched to a gene: 7. CDR3 amino acids: CAINRGVDTEAFF. CDR3 nucleotide sequence: TGTGCCATAAACAGGGGCGTTGACACTGAAGCTTTCTTT.

This clonotype has more than one count but fewer than ten. Germline is not matched at one junction end, which may reflect a read error. The chain carries TRBV5-1 and TRBJ2-5, with TRBD1 identical over 8 bases. The CDR3 covers 13 residues. The germline V gene encodes CDR1 SGHRS and CDR2 YFSETQ. The CDR3 DNA sequence: TGTGCCAGCAGTTGGGCAGGGGGCGAGACCCAGTACTTC. It codes for CASSWAGGETQYF. The whole variable domain, remainder taken from reference TRBV5-1 and TRBJ2-5, is KAGVTQTPRYLIKTRGQQVTLSCSPISGHRSVSWYQQTPGQGLQFLFEYFSETQRNKGNFPGRFSGRQFSNSRSEMNVSTLELGDSALYLCASSWAGGETQYFGPGTRLLVL.

This clonotype appeared a few times. V usage is TRBV7-2 and J usage is TRBJ2-7, with 13 bases identical to TRBD2. The germline gives CDR1 SGHTA, CDR2 FQGNSA. The CDR3 has 17 amino acids. The J segment lost 8 bases and the V segment lost 4 bases, leaving 14 bases of the junction unmatched. The CDR3 DNA is TGTGCCAGCAGCTCCGCGGGACTAGCGGGGTATCCTATGAAGCAGTACTTC. Protein: CASSSAGLAGYPMKQYF.

This clonotype came up once. CDR3 amino acids: CASNPREGKGQPQHF. The CDR3 DNA reads as TGTGCCAGCAACCCACGGGAAGGAAAAGGTCAGCCCCAGCATTTT. The J gene is TRBJ1-5, the V gene TRBV6-1; D remains unclear. The CDR3 runs 15 residues. Per the germline V gene, CDR1 is MNHNS and CDR2 is SASEGT. Trimming pared 7 bases from V and 6 bases from J, leaving 19 bases between.

This clonotype was recorded a few times. Here the CDR3 DNA reads TGTGCCAGCGGGACTAGCGGTTACGAGCAGTACTTC. It codes for CASGTSGYEQYF. The chain is built from TRBV2 and TRBJ2-7; 11 nucleotides align to TRBD2. The CDR3 length is 12 residues. Germline loops: CDR1 SNHLY, CDR2 FYNNEI. After removal of 8 bases from V and 4 bases from J, the junction contained 1 base not matched to a gene. The variable domain in full, with the rest retrieved from reference TRBV2 and TRBJ2-7, is EPEVTQTPSHQVTQMGQEVILRCVPISNHLYFYWYRQILGQKVEFLVSFYNNEISEKSEIFDDQFSVERPDGSNFTLKIRSTKLEDSAMYFCASGTSGYEQYFGPGTRLTVT.

The chain recombines TRBV28 with TRBJ2-7; 8 bases line up with TRBD2. Germline CDR1 reads MDHEN; CDR2 reads SYDVKM. This CDR3 is built from 19 residues. Germline trimming cut 3 bases from V and 3 bases from J; bases unmatched to any gene: 19. CDR3 in amino acids: CASSLVQGVRTSGFYEQYF. The CDR3 region has the DNA TGTGCCAGCAGTTTGGTACAGGGTGTTCGTACTAGCGGTTTCTACGAGCAGTACTTC.

The genes are TRBV7-9 and TRBJ2-3; D tentatively reads TRBD1 or TRBD2 (6 bases each). The germline V gene has CDR1 SEHNR and CDR2 FQNEAQ (reference sequence). This CDR3 comprises 17 residues. V was cut by 7 bases and J by 2 bases, with 22 bases left in between. The CDR3 loop reads CASKSPGAGMLTDTQYF. CDR3 sequence (DNA): TGTGCCAGCAAATCCCCGGGGGCAGGGATGCTCACAGATACGCAGTATTTT.

The chain joins TRBV5-5 to TRBJ1-2; the match to TRBD1 covers 9 bases. Unmatched junction bases numbered 4, after V lost 4 bases and J lost 3 bases. This CDR3 is built from 14 residues. Germline V gene sequence: CDR1 SGHKS, CDR2 YYEKEE (reference sequence). The DNA of the CDR3 is TGTGCCAGCAGCGGGACAGGGTCTGACTATGGCTACACCTTC. Its protein product is CASSGTGSDYGYTF.

This clonotype was detected only a few times. V gene TRBV5-1 combines with J gene TRBJ2-5; 8 positions match TRBD1. The DNA end is a closer match to TRBJ2-7, so the J assignment may be wrong. The CDR3 has 14 amino acids. Germline V gene data show CDR1 as SGHRS and CDR2 as YFSETQ. The CDR3 sequence is CASRSLDRASEQYF. CDR3 sequence (DNA): TGCGCCAGCAGGTCTCTGGACAGGGCCTCCGAGCAGTACTTC.

This clonotype was seen more than once but under ten times. The J gene is TRBJ1-2, the V gene TRBV4-2; D gene uncertain. Germline V gives CDR1 LGHNA, CDR2 YNFKEQ. Trimming left V 0 bases short and J 8 bases short, with 7 bases between. The CDR3 is 12 amino acids. In nucleotides, the CDR3 is TGTGCCAGCAGCCAAGATGGGTGCGGCTACACCTTC. This translates into CASSQDGCGYTF.

This rearrangement joins TRBV19 to TRBJ1-5, with D uncertain. This CDR3 contains 14 residues. Per the germline V gene, CDR1 is LNHDA and CDR2 is SQIVND (reference sequence). Trimming removed 5 bases from V and 2 bases from J, with 10 bases in between. The CDR3, as DNA: TGTGCCAGTAGTCACAGTGGAGGCAATCAGCCCCAGCATTTT. It specifies CASSHSGGNQPQHF.

This clonotype turned up a few times. The V gene is TRBV20-1, the J gene TRBJ2-3; D remains ambiguous. Germline loops: CDR1 DFQATT, CDR2 SNEGSKA (reference sequence). The CDR3 runs to 15 residues. V gave up 3 bases and J gave up 0 bases, with 13 bases separating them. The CDR3 sequence: CSASLTSTSTDTQYF. CDR3 DNA sequence: TGCAGTGCTAGCCTGACGTCGACTAGCACAGATACGCAGTATTTT.

V usage is TRBV20-1 and J usage is TRBJ2-1; tentative D call: TRBD1 (5 bases). Germline loops: CDR1 DFQATT, CDR2 SNEGSKA (reference sequence). The CDR3 spans 13 residues. The V and J ends lost 5 bases and 4 bases respectively, with 12 bases between them. CDR3 protein: CSAEKRQYNEQFF. The CDR3 DNA follows: TGCAGTGCTGAGAAACGACAGTACAATGAGCAGTTCTTC.

V usage is TRBV20-1 and J usage is TRBJ1-5; D might be TRBD1 (5 bases). CDR3 length: 17 amino acids. V was trimmed by 4 bases and J by 0 bases, leaving 19 bases between them. Germline-derived CDR1 and CDR2 are DFQATT and SNEGSKA (reference sequence). The DNA of the CDR3 is TGCAGTGCTATTTCGTGGACAAACCTCAATAGCAATCAGCCCCAGCATTTT. It codes for CSAISWTNLNSNQPQHF.

The chain combines TRBV6-5 with TRBJ2-5; 10 bases match TRBD2. The better agreement between TRBJ2-7 and the DNA end casts doubt on the J call. Germline CDR1 MNHEY, CDR2 SVGAGI. This CDR3 spans 15 amino acids. CDR3 nucleotide sequence: TGTGCCAGCAGTTACTCTTGGACTAGCGGCTACGAGCAGTACTTC. As protein: CASSYSWTSGYEQYF.

This chain uses TRBV25-1 with TRBJ1-4; D is undetermined. The CDR3 sequence is 12 residues long. Between the trimmed V and J ends, which lost 4 bases and 8 bases, there was a span of 8 bases. Germline CDR1 and CDR2: MGHDK and SYGVNS. In nucleotides, the CDR3 is TGTGCCAGCAGTGGGTCGCGGGAAAAACTGTTTTTT. Translating it yields CASSGSREKLFF.